A selection of T cell receptor beta chains follows, all from one sample in a study of CD8+CD57+ T cells in acquired aplastic anemia. A single record per CDR3 protein comes from TCRdb applying MiXCR to the reads. The table lists about 220,000 distinct CDR3 sequences, roughly 33% of them singletons. The sequencing sample was made of sorted CD4+, CD8+, or CD8+CD57+ T cells (not recorded which) from PBMCs. The receptors come from a human donor in good health, serving as a control. The CDR3 runs from the conserved cysteine through the conserved F or W. Fields, in order: D gene, J gene, V gene, clone size, CDR3 DNA, CDR3 protein. The D gene is left open where the match is weak. Expanded clones get a size class; other rows say once, few or many, or leave the size out.

d_call: -
j_call: TRBJ2-6
v_call: TRBV15
clone_size: -
cdr3_nt: TGTGCCACCAGCAGAAAGTGGGGTGCCAACGTCCTGACTTTC
cdr3_aa: CATSRKWGANVLTF

d_call: -
j_call: TRBJ1-2
v_call: TRBV28
clone_size: -
cdr3_nt: TGTGCCAGCAGTACCGGGGTTTTCGTTTCTTATGGCTACACCTTC
cdr3_aa: CASSTGVFVSYGYTF

d_call: -
j_call: TRBJ2-1
v_call: TRBV24-1
clone_size: -
cdr3_nt: TGTGCCACCAGTGATTTATCCCCTTACGGCAATGAGCAGTTCTTC
cdr3_aa: CATSDLSPYGNEQFF

d_call: -
j_call: TRBJ2-1
v_call: TRBV7-8
clone_size: many
cdr3_nt: TGTGCCAGCAAGGTACGGGGGACACACAATGAGCAGTTCTTC
cdr3_aa: CASKVRGTHNEQFF

d_call: TRBD1
j_call: TRBJ1-2
v_call: TRBV29-1
clone_size: -
cdr3_nt: TGCAGCGTCATACCACGGGACAGGGGGCTGGTGGACTACACCTTC
cdr3_aa: CSVIPRDRGLVDYTF

d_call: -
j_call: TRBJ2-3
v_call: TRBV12-3/TRBV12-4
clone_size: many
cdr3_nt: TGTGCCAGCAGTTTGATGAACACAGATACGCAGTATTTT
cdr3_aa: CASSLMNTDTQYF

d_call: TRBD1
j_call: TRBJ1-2
v_call: TRBV28
clone_size: -
cdr3_nt: TGTGCCAGCAGTATACAGGGGCCTGGGGGCTACACCTTC
cdr3_aa: CASSIQGPGGYTF

d_call: TRBD2
j_call: TRBJ2-1
v_call: TRBV12-3/TRBV12-4
clone_size: few
cdr3_nt: TGTGCCAGCAGTTACCGAGCGGGGTCCAATGAGCAGTTCTTC
cdr3_aa: CASSYRAGSNEQFF

d_call: -
j_call: TRBJ2-1
v_call: TRBV5-1
clone_size: -
cdr3_nt: TGCGCCAGCAGCTTGGCGGCAGGGTCGGTCAATGAGCAGTTCTTC
cdr3_aa: CASSLAAGSVNEQFF

d_call: -
j_call: TRBJ1-2
v_call: TRBV5-5
clone_size: many
cdr3_nt: TGTGCCAGCAGCCAAGCCGAGACATATGGCTACACCTTC
cdr3_aa: CASSQAETYGYTF

d_call: -
j_call: TRBJ1-2
v_call: TRBV2
clone_size: many
cdr3_nt: TGTGCCAGCAGTGAAGCGCTTCAGGGTGGTGGCTACACCTTC
cdr3_aa: CASSEALQGGGYTF

d_call: -
j_call: TRBJ1-1
v_call: TRBV19
clone_size: many
cdr3_nt: TGTGCCAGTAGTACCCACTGGGTCGGGAACACTGAAGCTTTCTTT
cdr3_aa: CASSTHWVGNTEAFF

d_call: -
j_call: TRBJ2-1
v_call: TRBV4-3
clone_size: -
cdr3_nt: TGCGCCAGCAGCCAAGATAGGGGATCTCTCCTCAATGAGCAGTTCTTC
cdr3_aa: CASSQDRGSLLNEQFF

d_call: TRBD1
j_call: TRBJ1-2
v_call: TRBV5-1
clone_size: -
cdr3_nt: TGCGCCAGCAGCAAGACAGGGGACCCATACTATGGCTACACCTTC
cdr3_aa: CASSKTGDPYYGYTF

d_call: TRBD2
j_call: TRBJ2-1
v_call: TRBV29-1
clone_size: many
cdr3_nt: TGCAGCGTTGAAGAGGAGGGGTTGCGGGAGAGCTCCTACAATGAGCAGTTCTTC
cdr3_aa: CSVEEEGLRESSYNEQFF

d_call: TRBD1
j_call: TRBJ2-7
v_call: TRBV10-3
clone_size: -
cdr3_nt: TGTGCCAACCTCCGGGACAGGGGGACTGCCTACGAGCAGTACTTC
cdr3_aa: CANLRDRGTAYEQYF

d_call: -
j_call: TRBJ2-7
v_call: TRBV7-3
clone_size: many
cdr3_nt: TGTGCCAGCAGCGCACAACAGGGGAGGGAGCAGTACTTC
cdr3_aa: CASSAQQGREQYF

d_call: TRBD1
j_call: TRBJ1-2
v_call: TRBV19
clone_size: many
cdr3_nt: TGTGCCAGTAGTAGGACAGGGGAGAATGGCTACACCTTC
cdr3_aa: CASSRTGENGYTF

d_call: -
j_call: TRBJ2-7
v_call: TRBV15
clone_size: -
cdr3_nt: TGTGCCACCAGCAGTGAGTCGAATGCAGGGGCCTACGAGCAGTACTTC
cdr3_aa: CATSSESNAGAYEQYF

d_call: TRBD2
j_call: TRBJ2-1
v_call: TRBV20-1
clone_size: once
cdr3_nt: TGCAGTGCTAGAGATCCTATTTCAGCGGGGGCCGATTACAATGAGCAGTTCTTC
cdr3_aa: CSARDPISAGADYNEQFF

d_call: TRBD1
j_call: TRBJ1-5
v_call: TRBV2
clone_size: -
cdr3_nt: TGTGCCACCAGTGACCGGACAGGGGACAATCAGCCCCAGCATTTT
cdr3_aa: CATSDRTGDNQPQHF

d_call: -
j_call: TRBJ1-2
v_call: TRBV7-3
clone_size: -
cdr3_nt: TGTGCCAGCAGCTTAATTAGAAGGCAGGGTACCACGGAATATGGCTACACCTTC
cdr3_aa: CASSLIRRQGTTEYGYTF

d_call: TRBD2
j_call: TRBJ2-7
v_call: TRBV9
clone_size: -
cdr3_nt: TGTGCCAGCAGCGTAGATCGGATGGGGCAGGGGACTAGCGGTTCCTACGAGCAGTACTTC
cdr3_aa: CASSVDRMGQGTSGSYEQYF

d_call: TRBD1
j_call: TRBJ1-3
v_call: TRBV30
clone_size: few
cdr3_nt: TGTGCCTACGACAGGGGGAGCTCTGGAAACACCATATATTTT
cdr3_aa: CAYDRGSSGNTIYF

d_call: TRBD2
j_call: TRBJ2-2
v_call: TRBV4-1
clone_size: few
cdr3_nt: TGCGCCAGCAGCCCCCCGCCTAGCGGTCGCACCGGGGAGCTGTTTTTT
cdr3_aa: CASSPPPSGRTGELFF

d_call: TRBD2
j_call: TRBJ2-5
v_call: TRBV24-1
clone_size: many
cdr3_nt: TGTGCCACCTCCACTAGCGGGGGAACCAATCAGCAAGAGACCCAGTACTTC
cdr3_aa: CATSTSGGTNQQETQYF

d_call: -
j_call: TRBJ1-5
v_call: TRBV25-1
clone_size: -
cdr3_nt: TGTGCCAGCAGTGCATCAGGCAGAGGCAATCAGCCCCAGCATTTT
cdr3_aa: CASSASGRGNQPQHF

d_call: -
j_call: TRBJ1-6
v_call: TRBV2
clone_size: -
cdr3_nt: TGTGCCAGCAGTGAAGGGGGGGCGACGTTACCCCTCCACTTT
cdr3_aa: CASSEGGATLPLHF

d_call: -
j_call: TRBJ1-5
v_call: TRBV20-1
clone_size: many
cdr3_nt: TGCAGTGCTAGTGAGGAGTTTTATAGCAATCAGCCCCAGCATTTT
cdr3_aa: CSASEEFYSNQPQHF

d_call: TRBD2
j_call: TRBJ2-1
v_call: TRBV4-1
clone_size: few
cdr3_nt: TGCGCCAGCAGCCGGGGGACTAGTATGAGGGCATACAATGAGCAGTTCTTC
cdr3_aa: CASSRGTSMRAYNEQFF

d_call: TRBD1
j_call: TRBJ1-2
v_call: TRBV6-1
clone_size: many
cdr3_nt: TGTGCCAGCAGAGACAGGGGGCGGGATGGCTACACCTTC
cdr3_aa: CASRDRGRDGYTF

d_call: -
j_call: TRBJ2-7
v_call: TRBV5-1
clone_size: many
cdr3_nt: TGCGCCAGCAGCTTGGTTGGTTACGAGCAGTACTTC
cdr3_aa: CASSLVGYEQYF

d_call: TRBD1
j_call: TRBJ2-1
v_call: TRBV5-4
clone_size: -
cdr3_nt: TGTGCCAGCAGCAGCCGGGACAGGGGCAATGAGCAGTTCTTC
cdr3_aa: CASSSRDRGNEQFF

d_call: -
j_call: TRBJ1-1
v_call: TRBV5-8
clone_size: many
cdr3_nt: TGTGCCAGCAGCTTGGGGCGGACCATGAACACTGAAGCTTTCTTT
cdr3_aa: CASSLGRTMNTEAFF

d_call: -
j_call: TRBJ1-2
v_call: TRBV10-3
clone_size: many
cdr3_nt: TGTGCCACCGACCGGGGAGGCAACTATGGCTACACCTTC
cdr3_aa: CATDRGGNYGYTF

d_call: -
j_call: TRBJ2-7
v_call: TRBV6-5
clone_size: once
cdr3_nt: TGTGCCAGCAGTTACCGACCTGGGACCGACTACGAGCAGTACTTC
cdr3_aa: CASSYRPGTDYEQYF

d_call: -
j_call: TRBJ1-2
v_call: TRBV15
clone_size: -
cdr3_nt: TGTGCCACCAGCAGAGATGTGGGCATGAAAGTTGGCTACACCTTC
cdr3_aa: CATSRDVGMKVGYTF

d_call: -
j_call: TRBJ1-5
v_call: TRBV25-1
clone_size: few
cdr3_nt: TGTGCCAGCAGTTACTCGTCTAGCAATCAGCCCCAGCATTTT
cdr3_aa: CASSYSSSNQPQHF

d_call: -
j_call: TRBJ2-3
v_call: TRBV7-2
clone_size: -
cdr3_nt: TGTGCCAGCAGCCAGTACACAGATACGCAGTATTTT
cdr3_aa: CASSQYTDTQYF

d_call: TRBD1
j_call: TRBJ1-1
v_call: TRBV7-9
clone_size: few
cdr3_nt: TGTGCCAGCAGCTTGATGACAGGGATGGGCACTGAAGCTTTCTTT
cdr3_aa: CASSLMTGMGTEAFF

d_call: -
j_call: TRBJ2-1
v_call: TRBV29-1
clone_size: -
cdr3_nt: TGCAGCGTAGACCGGAACTCCTACAATGAGCAGTTCTTC
cdr3_aa: CSVDRNSYNEQFF

d_call: -
j_call: TRBJ1-1
v_call: TRBV5-1
clone_size: -
cdr3_nt: TGCGCCAGCAGCTTGGGGCAGTTTTCCACTGAAGCTTTCTTT
cdr3_aa: CASSLGQFSTEAFF

d_call: -
j_call: TRBJ2-5
v_call: TRBV10-1
clone_size: -
cdr3_nt: TGCGCCAGCAGTGAGTCACCGTACCAAGAGACCCAGTACTTC
cdr3_aa: CASSESPYQETQYF

d_call: -
j_call: TRBJ2-7
v_call: TRBV10-1
clone_size: -
cdr3_nt: TGCGCCAGCAGTGAAGGGCGGCGGGCCGAGCAGTACTTC
cdr3_aa: CASSEGRRAEQYF

d_call: -
j_call: TRBJ2-7
v_call: TRBV6-1
clone_size: few
cdr3_nt: TGTGCCAGCAGAATAGGACAGCCCTTATCCTACGAGCAGTACTTC
cdr3_aa: CASRIGQPLSYEQYF

d_call: -
j_call: TRBJ2-6
v_call: TRBV5-1
clone_size: once
cdr3_nt: TGCGCCAGCAGCTTGATGGGAGGACCTGGGGCCAACGTCCTGACTTTC
cdr3_aa: CASSLMGGPGANVLTF

d_call: TRBD1
j_call: TRBJ2-1
v_call: TRBV5-1
clone_size: few
cdr3_nt: TGCGCCAGCAGCGAACCCGGGACAGTGGACAATGAGCAGTTCTTC
cdr3_aa: CASSEPGTVDNEQFF

d_call: -
j_call: TRBJ2-1
v_call: TRBV11-2
clone_size: -
cdr3_nt: TGTGCCAGCAGCTTAGTTGAGACAACATACAATGAGCAGTTCTTC
cdr3_aa: CASSLVETTYNEQFF

d_call: TRBD1
j_call: TRBJ1-2
v_call: TRBV12-3/TRBV12-4
clone_size: many
cdr3_nt: TGTGCCAGCAGTTTAGGTTCGGTCCGCAGGGGGGGCTACACCTTC
cdr3_aa: CASSLGSVRRGGYTF

d_call: -
j_call: TRBJ1-5
v_call: TRBV3-1
clone_size: few
cdr3_nt: TGTGCCAGCAGCCAAGCGGGGTTGGGTCAGCCCCAGCATTTT
cdr3_aa: CASSQAGLGQPQHF

d_call: -
j_call: TRBJ1-2
v_call: TRBV19
clone_size: many
cdr3_nt: TGTGCCAGTAGTATCGGGGGGGCGGGGCCCGGCTACACCTTC
cdr3_aa: CASSIGGAGPGYTF